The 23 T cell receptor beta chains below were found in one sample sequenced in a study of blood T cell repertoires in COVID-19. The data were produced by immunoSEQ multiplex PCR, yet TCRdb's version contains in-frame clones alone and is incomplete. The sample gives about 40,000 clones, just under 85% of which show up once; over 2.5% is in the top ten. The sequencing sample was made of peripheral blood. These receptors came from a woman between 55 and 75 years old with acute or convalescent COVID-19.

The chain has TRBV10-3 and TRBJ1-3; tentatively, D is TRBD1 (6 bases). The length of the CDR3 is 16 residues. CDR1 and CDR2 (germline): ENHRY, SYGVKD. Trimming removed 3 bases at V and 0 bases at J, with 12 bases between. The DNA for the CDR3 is TGTGCCATCAGTGATCATCAGGACAGCTCTGGAAACACCATATATTTT. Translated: CAISDHQDSSGNTIYF.

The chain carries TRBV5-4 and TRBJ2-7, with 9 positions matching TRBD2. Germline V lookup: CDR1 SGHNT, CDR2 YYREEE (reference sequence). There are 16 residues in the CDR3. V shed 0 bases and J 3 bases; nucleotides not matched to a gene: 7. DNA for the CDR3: TGTGCCAGCAGCTTGGGTCTAGCGGGACCAGACTACGAGCAGTACTTC. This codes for CASSLGLAGPDYEQYF.

This chain's CDR3 is CASSLYDGNSPLHF. In DNA form, the CDR3 reads TGTGCCAGCAGTTTATACGACGGGAATTCACCCCTCCACTTT. This chain links TRBV27 with TRBJ1-6; D call uncertain. Germline values: CDR1 MNHEY, CDR2 SMNVEV (reference sequence). V gave up 1 base and J gave up 7 bases, with 8 bases separating them. There are 14 residues in the CDR3.

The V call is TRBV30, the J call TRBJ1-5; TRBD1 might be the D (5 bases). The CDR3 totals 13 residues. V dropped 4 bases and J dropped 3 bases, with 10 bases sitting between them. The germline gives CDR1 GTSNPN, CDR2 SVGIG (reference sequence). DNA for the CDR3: TGTGCCTGGACGTCAGGGTCCAATCAGCCCCAGCATTTT. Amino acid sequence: CAWTSGSNQPQHF.

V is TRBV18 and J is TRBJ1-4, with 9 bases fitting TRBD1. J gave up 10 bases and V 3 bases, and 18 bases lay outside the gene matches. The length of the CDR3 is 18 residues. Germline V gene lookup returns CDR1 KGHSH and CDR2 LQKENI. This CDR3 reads CASSPQFPGQGTRSKLFF. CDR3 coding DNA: TGTGCCAGCTCACCCCAATTTCCGGGACAGGGAACAAGATCAAAACTGTTTTTT.

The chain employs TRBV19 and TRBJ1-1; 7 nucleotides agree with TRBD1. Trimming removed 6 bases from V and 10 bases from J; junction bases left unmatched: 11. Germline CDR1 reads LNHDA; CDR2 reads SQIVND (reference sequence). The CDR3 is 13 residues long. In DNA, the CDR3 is TGTGCCAGTAGCAATTTCAGGGGGGAGAGAGCTTTCTTT. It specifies CASSNFRGERAFF.

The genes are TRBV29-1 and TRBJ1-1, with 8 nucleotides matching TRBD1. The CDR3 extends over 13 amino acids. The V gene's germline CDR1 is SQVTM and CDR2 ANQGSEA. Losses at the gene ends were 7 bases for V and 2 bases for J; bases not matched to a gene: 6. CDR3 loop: CSAGQGPNTEAFF. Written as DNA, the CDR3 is TGCAGCGCCGGACAGGGCCCAAACACTGAAGCTTTCTTT.

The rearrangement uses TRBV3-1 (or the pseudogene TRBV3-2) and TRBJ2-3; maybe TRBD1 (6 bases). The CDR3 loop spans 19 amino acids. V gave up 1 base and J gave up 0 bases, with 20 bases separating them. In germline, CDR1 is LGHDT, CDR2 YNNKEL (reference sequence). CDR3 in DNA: TGTGCCAGCAGCCAAGGGGGAATGGGGGCCATAAGTAGCACAGATACGCAGTATTTT. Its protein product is CASSQGGMGAISSTDTQYF.

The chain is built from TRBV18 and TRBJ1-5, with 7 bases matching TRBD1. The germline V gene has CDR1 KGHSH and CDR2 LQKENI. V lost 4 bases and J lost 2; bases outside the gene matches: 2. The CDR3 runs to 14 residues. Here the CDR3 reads CASSRGTGNQPQHF. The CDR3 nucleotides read TGTGCCAGCTCACGCGGGACAGGCAATCAGCCCCAGCATTTT.

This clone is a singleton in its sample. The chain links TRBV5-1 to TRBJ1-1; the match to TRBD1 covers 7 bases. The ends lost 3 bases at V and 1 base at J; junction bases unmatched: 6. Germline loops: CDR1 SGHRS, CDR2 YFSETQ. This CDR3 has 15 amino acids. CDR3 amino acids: CASSSEGQRNTEAFF. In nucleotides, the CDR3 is TGCGCCAGCAGCTCGGAGGGACAGAGGAACACTGAAGCTTTCTTT. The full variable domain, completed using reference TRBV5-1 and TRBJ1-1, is KAGVTQTPRYLIKTRGQQVTLSCSPISGHRSVSWYQQTPGQGLQFLFEYFSETQRNKGNFPGRFSGRQFSNSRSEMNVSTLELGDSALYLCASSSEGQRNTEAFFGQGTRLTVV.

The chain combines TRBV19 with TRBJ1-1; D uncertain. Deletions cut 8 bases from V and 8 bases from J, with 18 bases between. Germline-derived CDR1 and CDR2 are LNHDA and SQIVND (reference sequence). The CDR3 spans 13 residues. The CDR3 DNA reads TGTGCCAGTCAACTCCCCGGGGAGGAGGAAGCTTTCTTT. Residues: CASQLPGEEEAFF.

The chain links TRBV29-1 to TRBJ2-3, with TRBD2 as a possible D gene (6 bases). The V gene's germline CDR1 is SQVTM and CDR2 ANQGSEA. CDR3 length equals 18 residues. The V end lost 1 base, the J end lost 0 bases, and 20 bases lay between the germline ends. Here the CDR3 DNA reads TGCAGCGTTGAAGCACGGGCACGTTCGCGGGGAAGCACAGATACGCAGTATTTT. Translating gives CSVEARARSRGSTDTQYF.

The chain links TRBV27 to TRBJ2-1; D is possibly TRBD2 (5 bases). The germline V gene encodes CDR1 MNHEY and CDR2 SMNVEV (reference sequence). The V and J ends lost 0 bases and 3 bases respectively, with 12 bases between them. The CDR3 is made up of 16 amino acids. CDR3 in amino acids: CASSLSQLVGYNEQFF. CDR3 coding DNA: TGTGCCAGCAGTTTATCACAACTAGTGGGCTACAATGAGCAGTTCTTC.

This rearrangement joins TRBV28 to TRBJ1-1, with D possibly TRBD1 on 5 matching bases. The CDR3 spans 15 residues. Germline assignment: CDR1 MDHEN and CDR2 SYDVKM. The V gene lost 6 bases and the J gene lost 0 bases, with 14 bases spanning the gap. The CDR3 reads CASRRQGGVNTEAFF. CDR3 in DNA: TGTGCCAGCAGGCGGCAGGGAGGCGTGAACACTGAAGCTTTCTTT.

The CDR3 nucleotides are TGTGCCAGCAGCGTAGGTCTAGAACATTACAATGAGCAGTTCTTC. Protein sequence: CASSVGLEHYNEQFF. The chain has TRBV9 and TRBJ2-1; D ambiguous. V dropped 0 bases and J dropped 4 bases, with 11 bases sitting between them. CDR1 SGDLS and CDR2 YYNGEE come from the germline V gene. The CDR3 loop spans 15 amino acids.

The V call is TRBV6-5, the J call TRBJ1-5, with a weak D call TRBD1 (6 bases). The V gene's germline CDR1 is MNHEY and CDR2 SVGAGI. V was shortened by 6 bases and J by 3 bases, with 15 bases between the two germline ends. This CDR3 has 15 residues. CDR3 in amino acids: CASREAGAVNQPQHF. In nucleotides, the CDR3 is TGTGCCAGCAGGGAGGCAGGGGCAGTCAATCAGCCCCAGCATTTT.

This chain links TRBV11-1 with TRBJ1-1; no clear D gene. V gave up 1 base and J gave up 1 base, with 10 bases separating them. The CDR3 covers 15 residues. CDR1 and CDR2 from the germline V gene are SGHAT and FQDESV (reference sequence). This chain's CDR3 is CASSLGVYGNTEAFF. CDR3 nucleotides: TGTGCCAGCAGCTTAGGTGTGTACGGGAACACTGAAGCTTTCTTT. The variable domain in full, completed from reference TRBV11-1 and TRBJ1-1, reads EAEVAQSPRYKITEKSQAVAFWCDPISGHATLYWYRQILGQGPELLVQFQDESVVDDSQLPKDRFSAERLKGVDSTLKIQPAELGDSAMYLCASSLGVYGNTEAFFGQGTRLTVV.

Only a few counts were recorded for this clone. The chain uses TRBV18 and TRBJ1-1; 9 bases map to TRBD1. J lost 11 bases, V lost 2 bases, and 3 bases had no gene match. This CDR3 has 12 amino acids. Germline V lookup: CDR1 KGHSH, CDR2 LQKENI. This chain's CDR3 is CASSPGDRAAFF. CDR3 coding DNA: TGTGCCAGCTCACCAGGGGACAGGGCGGCTTTCTTT.

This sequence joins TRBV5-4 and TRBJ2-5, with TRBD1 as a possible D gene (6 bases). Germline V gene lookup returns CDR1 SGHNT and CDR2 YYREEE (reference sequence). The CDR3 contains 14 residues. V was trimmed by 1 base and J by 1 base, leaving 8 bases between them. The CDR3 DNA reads TGTGCCAGCAGCTTGAAGGACAGCCAAGAGACCCAGTACTTC. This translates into CASSLKDSQETQYF.

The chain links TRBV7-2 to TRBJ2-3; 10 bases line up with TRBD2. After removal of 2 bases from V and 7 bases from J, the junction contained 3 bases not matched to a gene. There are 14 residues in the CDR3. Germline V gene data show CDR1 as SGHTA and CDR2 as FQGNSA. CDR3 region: CASSLTSGEYTQYF. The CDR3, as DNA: TGTGCCAGCAGCTTAACTAGCGGGGAATATACGCAGTATTTT. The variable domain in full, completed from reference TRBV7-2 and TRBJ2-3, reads GAGVSQSPSNKVTEKGKDVELRCDPISGHTALYWYRQSLGQGLEFLIYFQGNSAPDKSGLPSDRFSAERTGGSVSTLTIQRTQQEDSAVYLCASSLTSGEYTQYFGPGTRLTVL.

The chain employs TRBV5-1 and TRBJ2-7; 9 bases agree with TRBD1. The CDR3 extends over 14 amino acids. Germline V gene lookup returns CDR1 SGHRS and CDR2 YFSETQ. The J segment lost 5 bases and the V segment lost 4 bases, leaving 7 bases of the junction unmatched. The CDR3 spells CASSPGTGHHEQYF. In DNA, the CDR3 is TGCGCCAGCAGCCCCGGGACAGGGCACCACGAGCAGTACTTC.

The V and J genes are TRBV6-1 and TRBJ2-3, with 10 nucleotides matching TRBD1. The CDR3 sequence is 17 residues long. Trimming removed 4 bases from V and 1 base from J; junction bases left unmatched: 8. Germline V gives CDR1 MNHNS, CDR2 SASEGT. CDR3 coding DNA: TGTGCCAGCAGTGGACAGGGGGCACAGCGGGGCACAGATACGCAGTATTTT. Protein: CASSGQGAQRGTDTQYF.

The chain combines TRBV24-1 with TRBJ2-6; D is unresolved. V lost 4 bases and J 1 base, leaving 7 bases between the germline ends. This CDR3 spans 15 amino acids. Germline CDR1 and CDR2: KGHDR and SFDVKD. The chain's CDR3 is CATSDRRSGANVLTF. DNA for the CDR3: TGTGCCACCAGTGACCGCAGGTCTGGGGCCAACGTCCTGACTTTC.